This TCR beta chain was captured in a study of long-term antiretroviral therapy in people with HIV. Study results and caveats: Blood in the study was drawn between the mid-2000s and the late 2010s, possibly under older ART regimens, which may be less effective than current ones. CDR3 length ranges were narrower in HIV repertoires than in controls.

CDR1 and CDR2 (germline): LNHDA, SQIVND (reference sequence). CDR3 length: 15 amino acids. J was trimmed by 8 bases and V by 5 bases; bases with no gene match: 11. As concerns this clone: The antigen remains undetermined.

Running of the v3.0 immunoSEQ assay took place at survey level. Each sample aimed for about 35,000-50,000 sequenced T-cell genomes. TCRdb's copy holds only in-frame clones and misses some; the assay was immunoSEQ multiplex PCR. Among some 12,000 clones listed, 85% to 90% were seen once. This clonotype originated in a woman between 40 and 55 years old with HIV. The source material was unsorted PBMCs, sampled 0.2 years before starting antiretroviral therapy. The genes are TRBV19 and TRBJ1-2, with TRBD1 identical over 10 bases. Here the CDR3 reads CASSPRTGGPGGYTF. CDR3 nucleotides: TGTGCCAGTAGTCCTCGGACAGGGGGGCCGGGGGGCTACACCTTC.